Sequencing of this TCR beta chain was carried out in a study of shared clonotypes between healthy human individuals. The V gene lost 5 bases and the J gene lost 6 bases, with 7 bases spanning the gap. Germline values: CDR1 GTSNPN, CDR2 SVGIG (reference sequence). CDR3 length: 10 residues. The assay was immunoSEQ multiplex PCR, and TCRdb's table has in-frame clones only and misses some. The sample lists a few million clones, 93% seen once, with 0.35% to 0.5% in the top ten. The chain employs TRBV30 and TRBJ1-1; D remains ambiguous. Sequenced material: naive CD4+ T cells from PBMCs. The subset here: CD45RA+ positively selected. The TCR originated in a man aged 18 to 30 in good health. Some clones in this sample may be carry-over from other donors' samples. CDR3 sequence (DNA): TGTGCCTGGGGCGGGGCTGAAGCTTTCTTT. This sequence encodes CAWGGAEAFF.